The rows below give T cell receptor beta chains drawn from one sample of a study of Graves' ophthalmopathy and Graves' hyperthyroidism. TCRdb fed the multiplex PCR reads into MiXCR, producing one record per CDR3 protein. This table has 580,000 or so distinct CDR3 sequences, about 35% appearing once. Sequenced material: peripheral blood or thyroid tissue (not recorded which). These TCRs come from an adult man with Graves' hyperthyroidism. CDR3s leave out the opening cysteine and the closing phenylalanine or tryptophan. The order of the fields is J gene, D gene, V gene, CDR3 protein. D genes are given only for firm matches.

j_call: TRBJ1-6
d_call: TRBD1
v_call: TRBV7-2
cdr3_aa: ASSLAGRGRAYSPLH

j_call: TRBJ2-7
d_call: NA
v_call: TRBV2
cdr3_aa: ASSLRIQNYYEQY

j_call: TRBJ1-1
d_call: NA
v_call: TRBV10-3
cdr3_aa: AISESGGAEAF

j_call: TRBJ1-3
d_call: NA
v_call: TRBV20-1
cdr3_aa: SASKTLDSGNTIY

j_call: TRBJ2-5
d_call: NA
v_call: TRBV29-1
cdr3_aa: SVGIARETQY

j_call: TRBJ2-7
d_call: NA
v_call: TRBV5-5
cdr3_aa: ASSLGQTTYEQY

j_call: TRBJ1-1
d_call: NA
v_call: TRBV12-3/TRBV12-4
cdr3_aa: ASSYPPNTEAF

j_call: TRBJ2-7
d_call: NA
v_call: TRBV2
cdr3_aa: ASSEYIPYEQY

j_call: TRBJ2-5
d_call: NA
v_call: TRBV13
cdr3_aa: ASSPTDTQETQY

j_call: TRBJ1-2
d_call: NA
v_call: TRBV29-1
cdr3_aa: SVQTGGYT

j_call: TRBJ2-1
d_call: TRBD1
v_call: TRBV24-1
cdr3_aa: ATSDPSGTGENNEQF

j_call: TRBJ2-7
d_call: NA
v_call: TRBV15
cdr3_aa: ATSPDSSYEQY

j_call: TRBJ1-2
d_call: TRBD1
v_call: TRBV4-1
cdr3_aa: ASSPTGAPGYGYT

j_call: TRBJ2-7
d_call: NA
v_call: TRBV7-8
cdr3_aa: ASSETVSSYEQY

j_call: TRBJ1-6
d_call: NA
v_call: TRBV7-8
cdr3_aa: ASSLSAKNSPLH

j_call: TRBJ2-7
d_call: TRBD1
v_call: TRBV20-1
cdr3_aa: SAALGTGRSYEQY

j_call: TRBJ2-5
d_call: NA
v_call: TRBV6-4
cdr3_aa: ASSYAGFTEAQY

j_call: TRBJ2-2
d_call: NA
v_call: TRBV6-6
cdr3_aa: ASSYFHYPGGTGELF

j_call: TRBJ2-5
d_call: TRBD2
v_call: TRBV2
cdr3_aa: ASSGTLAEETQY

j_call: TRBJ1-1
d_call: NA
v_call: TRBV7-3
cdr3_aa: ASSLTGGVVNTEAF

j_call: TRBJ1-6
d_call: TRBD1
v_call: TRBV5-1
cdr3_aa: ASSLAADRGSPLH

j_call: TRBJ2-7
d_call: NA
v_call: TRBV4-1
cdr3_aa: ASSQRLANYYEQY

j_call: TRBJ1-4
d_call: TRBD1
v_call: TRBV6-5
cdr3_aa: ASRDTGGTVEKLF

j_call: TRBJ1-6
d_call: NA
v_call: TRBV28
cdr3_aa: ASSHDRTYNSPLH

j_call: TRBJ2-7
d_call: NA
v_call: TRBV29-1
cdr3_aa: SVSRGAYEQY

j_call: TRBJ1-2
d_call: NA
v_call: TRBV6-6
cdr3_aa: ASSYGRPDHGYT

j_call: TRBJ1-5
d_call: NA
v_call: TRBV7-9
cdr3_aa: ASSLTSGGAQPQH

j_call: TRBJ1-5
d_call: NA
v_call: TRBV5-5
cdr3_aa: ASSLVSGQPQH

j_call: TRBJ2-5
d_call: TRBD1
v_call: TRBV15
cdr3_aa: ATSRTGGRKTQY

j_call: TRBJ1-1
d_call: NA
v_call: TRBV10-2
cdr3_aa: ASRHGGNEAF

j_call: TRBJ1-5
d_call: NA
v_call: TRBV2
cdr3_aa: ASSGGVAGSNQPQH

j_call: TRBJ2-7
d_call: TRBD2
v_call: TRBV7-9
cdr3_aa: ASSSTSGRIHEQY

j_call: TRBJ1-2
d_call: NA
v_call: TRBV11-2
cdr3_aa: ASSLEGDGYT

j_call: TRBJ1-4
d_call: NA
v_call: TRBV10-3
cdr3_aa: AISGGLELF

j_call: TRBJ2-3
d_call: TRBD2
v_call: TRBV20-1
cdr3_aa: SARGLAGLADTQY

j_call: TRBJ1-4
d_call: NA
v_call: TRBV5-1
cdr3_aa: ASRGQTTNEKLF

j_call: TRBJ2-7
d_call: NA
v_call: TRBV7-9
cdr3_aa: ASSYSSRVGNEQY

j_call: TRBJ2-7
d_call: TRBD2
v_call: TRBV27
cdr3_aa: ASSFSGRQY

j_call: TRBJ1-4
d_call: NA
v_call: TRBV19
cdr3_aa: ASSRATNEKLF

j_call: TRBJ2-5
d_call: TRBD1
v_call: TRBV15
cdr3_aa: ATSGDRGQETQY